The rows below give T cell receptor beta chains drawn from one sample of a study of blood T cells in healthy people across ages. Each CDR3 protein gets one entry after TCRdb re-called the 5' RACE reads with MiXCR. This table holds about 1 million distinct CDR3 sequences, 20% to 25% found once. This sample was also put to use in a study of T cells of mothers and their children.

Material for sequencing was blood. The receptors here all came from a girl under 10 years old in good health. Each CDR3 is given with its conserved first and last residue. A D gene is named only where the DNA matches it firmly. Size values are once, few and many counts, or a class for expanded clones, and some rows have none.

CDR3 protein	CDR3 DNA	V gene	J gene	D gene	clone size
CASSVGGTSGIGEQYF	TGTGCCAGCAGCGTAGGTGGGACTAGCGGGATCGGCGAGCAGTACTTC	TRBV9	TRBJ2-7	TRBD2	NA
CASSLVGGSGYTF	TGCGCCAGCAGCTTGGTTGGAGGGTCTGGCTACACCTTC	TRBV5-1	TRBJ1-2	NA	few
CASSRAWTGRGEQYF	TGTGCCAGCAGTAGGGCTTGGACAGGTAGGGGCGAGCAGTACTTC	TRBV6-6	TRBJ2-7	TRBD1	NA
CASSLQGPNTEAFF	TGTGCCAGCAGTTTGCAGGGGCCGAACACTGAAGCTTTCTTT	TRBV12-3/TRBV12-4	TRBJ1-1	NA	many
CASSQGGSDNEKLFF	TGTGCCAGCAGCCAGGGGGGTTCGGATAATGAAAAACTGTTTTTT	TRBV7-9	TRBJ1-4	TRBD1	few
CASSQDVAGAKETQYF	TGTGCCAGCAGCCAGGACGTAGCGGGGGCTAAAGAGACCCAGTACTTC	TRBV14	TRBJ2-5	TRBD2	NA
CASSLNGGETQYF	TGTGCCAGCAGTTTAAATGGGGGAGAGACCCAGTACTTC	TRBV12-3/TRBV12-4	TRBJ2-5	NA	many
CASSLRGMNTGELFF	TGTGCCAGCAGCTTGAGGGGGATGAACACCGGGGAGCTGTTTTTT	TRBV5-5	TRBJ2-2	NA	NA
CASSPGQGISNTIYF	TGTGCCAGCAGCCCTGGACAGGGGATTTCAAACACCATATATTTT	TRBV11-2	TRBJ1-3	TRBD1	few
CASSLSLSGHYEQYF	TGCGCCAGCAGCTTGTCGCTCTCAGGCCACTACGAGCAGTACTTC	TRBV5-1	TRBJ2-7	NA	few
CASGGQTMTGELFF	TGTGCCAGCGGCGGCCAGACAATGACCGGGGAGCTGTTTTTT	TRBV11-2	TRBJ2-2	NA	NA
CASSENGGSNQPQHF	TGTGCCAGCAGTGAAAACGGGGGTAGCAATCAGCCCCAGCATTTT	TRBV6-1	TRBJ1-5	NA	few
CASSPSGLPGNTIYF	TGTGCCAGCAGCCCGAGCGGATTGCCTGGAAACACCATATATTTT	TRBV12-3/TRBV12-4	TRBJ1-3	NA	few
CAIKSTAGDRYEQYF	TGTGCCATCAAGAGTACGGCGGGAGATCGCTACGAGCAGTACTTC	TRBV10-3	TRBJ2-7	TRBD2	few
CASSSRLDSSYNEQFF	TGTGCCAGCAGCTCCCGACTAGACAGCTCCTACAATGAGCAGTTCTTC	TRBV3-1	TRBJ2-1	NA	NA
CASRPLQELFSRGYTF	TGTGCCAGCAGACCACTACAGGAGCTCTTTTCGCGGGGCTACACCTTC	TRBV7-9	TRBJ1-2	NA	NA
CSASNPTGSVSYEQFF	TGCAGTGCTAGCAACCCTACAGGGTCGGTAAGCTATGAGCAGTTCTTC	TRBV20-1	TRBJ2-1	NA	few
CASSSALKPQHF	TGTGCCAGCAGTTCGGCCCTTAAGCCCCAGCATTTT	TRBV28	TRBJ1-5	NA	few
CASTLGVLLTDTQYF	TGCGCCAGCACATTGGGGGTTCTCCTCACAGATACGCAGTATTTT	TRBV5-1	TRBJ2-3	NA	few
CSASSTSGVEQFF	TGCAGTGCTAGTTCCACTAGCGGGGTAGAGCAGTTCTTC	TRBV20-1	TRBJ2-1	TRBD2	NA
CASSLRGQGLEVTYEQYF	TGTGCCAGCAGCTTAAGGGGACAGGGGTTGGAGGTCACCTACGAGCAGTACTTC	TRBV7-2	TRBJ2-7	TRBD1	NA
CASSQDLAGGPRGVLFF	TGTGCCAGCAGCCAAGACTTAGCGGGAGGCCCGAGAGGGGTGCTGTTTTTT	TRBV4-2	TRBJ2-2	TRBD2	NA
CASAISLTGELFF	TGTGCTAGTGCCATATCTTTAACCGGGGAGCTGTTTTTT	TRBV12-5	TRBJ2-2	NA	NA
CALLGDSQFF	TGTGCATTACTTGGGGACAGTCAGTTCTTC	TRBV2	TRBJ2-1	TRBD1	few
CASSFYRGGRSETQYF	TGTGCCAGCAGTTTTTATCGAGGTGGCAGATCGGAGACCCAGTACTTC	TRBV12-3/TRBV12-4	TRBJ2-5	NA	few
CSLIDGEQFF	TGCAGTCTCATAGACGGTGAGCAGTTCTTC	TRBV20-1	TRBJ2-1	NA	few
CASSLDRLAGYTSSYNEQFF	TGCGCCAGCAGCTTGGATAGACTAGCGGGATATACTAGCTCCTACAATGAGCAGTTCTTC	TRBV5-1	TRBJ2-1	TRBD2	NA
CASVTLEVPGELFF	TGTGCTAGTGTCACACTTGAGGTTCCCGGGGAGCTGTTTTTT	TRBV12-5	TRBJ2-2	NA	NA
CASSPSLTSGQETQYF	TGTGCCAGCAGCCCTTCATTGACTAGCGGTCAAGAGACCCAGTACTTC	TRBV28	TRBJ2-5	TRBD2	few
CAGGGLADTQYF	TGTGCCGGCGGGGGTTTGGCAGATACGCAGTATTTT	TRBV6-6	TRBJ2-3	TRBD2	few